A single sample is the source of the 25 T cell receptor beta chains below, sequenced in a study of T cell changes during pregnancy in multiple sclerosis (dated by TCRdb to about 2019). Library preparation used the immunoSEQ multiplex PCR assay. Here the immuneACCESS table is served through TCRdb, limited to in-frame sequences with V and J called. Missing clones are a known gap in these copies; in checked studies unresolved V genes cover under half, and the rest lacks a known reason. This sample is represented by 65,000 to 80,000 clones; around nine tenths of them were singletons. The ten largest account for roughly 0.21% of the sample. The sample was CD4+ T cells from peripheral blood mononuclear cells, taken before pregnancy. These receptors were collected from a female donor with multiple sclerosis, enrolled in a pregnancy study.

This chain links TRBV5-4 with TRBJ2-2; D is ambiguous. The CDR3 has 15 amino acids. CDR1 is SGHNT and CDR2 is YYREEE in the germline V gene (reference sequence). Trimming shortened V by 4 bases and J by 1 base, and 11 bases separated the two germline ends. The CDR3 DNA follows: TGTGCCAGCAGCACTTTTTCAGGGAACACCGGGGAGCTGTTTTTT. Protein: CASSTFSGNTGELFF.

The gene calls are TRBV2 and TRBJ1-1; 8 nucleotides agree with TRBD1. V lost 8 bases to trimming and J lost 0 bases; unmatched junction nucleotides: 5. CDR1 and CDR2 (germline): SNHLY, FYNNEI. The CDR3 extends over 14 amino acids. This CDR3 reads CASSKGQVNTEAFF. Written as DNA, the CDR3 is TGTGCCAGCTCGAAGGGACAGGTGAACACTGAAGCTTTCTTT.

This chain joins TRBV19 and TRBJ2-7; possibly TRBD2 for D (5 bases). Germline V lookup: CDR1 LNHDA, CDR2 SQIVND (reference sequence). Trimming left V 3 bases short and J 4 bases short, with 13 bases between. This CDR3 contains 14 residues. This chain's CDR3 is CASSMLGREYEQYF. Written as DNA, the CDR3 is TGTGCCAGTAGTATGCTAGGACGGGAATACGAGCAGTACTTC.

This clone appeared a single time. The V call is TRBV5-8, the J call TRBJ1-2, with TRBD1 matching 9 bases. V lost 2 bases, J lost 5 bases, and 10 bases stayed unmatched. This CDR3 spans 16 amino acids. The germline V gene has CDR1 SGHTS and CDR2 YDEGEE. The CDR3 loop is CASSFSFTTGGYGYTF. In DNA, the CDR3 is TGTGCCAGCAGCTTTTCTTTCACGACAGGGGGTTATGGCTACACCTTC. The whole variable domain, filled in from reference TRBV5-8 and TRBJ1-2, reads EAGVTQSPTHLIKTRGQQATLRCSPISGHTSVYWYQQALGLGLQFLLWYDEGEERNRGNFPPRFSGRQFPNYSSELNVNALELEDSALYLCASSFSFTTGGYGYTFGSGTRLTVV.

The V gene is TRBV15, the J gene TRBJ1-1, with a weak D call TRBD1 (6 bases). From germline, CDR1 is LNHNV and CDR2 YYDKDF (reference sequence). The CDR3 contains 15 residues. V was clipped by 0 bases and J by 7 bases, with 15 bases between them. In DNA form, the CDR3 reads TGTGCCACCAGCAGAGAGAGGGGGGGGCAGAGTGAAGCTTTCTTT. Protein sequence: CATSRERGGQSEAFF.

The chain combines TRBV5-1 with TRBJ2-2; D gene uncertain. Trimming took off 4 bases at V and 0 bases at J, with 7 bases between the two ends. The V gene's germline CDR1 is SGHRS and CDR2 YFSETQ. This CDR3 has 14 amino acids. CDR3 sequence reads: CASSTRANTGELFF. In nucleotides, the CDR3 is TGCGCCAGCAGCACTCGGGCGAACACCGGGGAGCTGTTTTTT.

The V and J genes are TRBV29-1 and TRBJ2-4; the match to TRBD1 covers 9 bases. This CDR3 region has 13 residues. V lost 8 bases to trimming and J lost 6 bases; unmatched junction nucleotides: 8. Germline lookup yields CDR1 SQVTM and CDR2 ANQGSEA. The CDR3 sequence is CSPQGGQGNIQYF. CDR3 nucleotides: TGCAGCCCCCAGGGGGGACAGGGAAACATTCAGTACTTC.

This chain joins TRBV6-6 and TRBJ1-5, with a tentative D call TRBD1 (5 bases). Germline CDR1 reads MNHNY; CDR2 reads SVGAGI (reference sequence). V was shortened by 6 bases and J by 6 bases, with 18 bases between the two germline ends. This CDR3 has 15 residues. The CDR3 coding sequence is TGTGCCAGCAGCATATTAGGGGCACAGCGTCAGCCCCAGCATTTT. Amino acid sequence: CASSILGAQRQPQHF.

The chain carries TRBV11-2 and TRBJ2-7; 15 bases match TRBD2. With V trimmed by 5 bases and J by 7 bases, 9 bases remained unmatched. Germline CDR1 SGHAT, CDR2 FQNNGV. The CDR3 is 16 residues long. CDR3 DNA sequence: TGTGCCAGCAGCGGGGGACTAGCGGGGGGTTCGGGGGAGCAGTACTTC. Translation gives CASSGGLAGGSGEQYF.

The chain employs TRBV27 and TRBJ2-1, with D uncertain. From germline, CDR1 is MNHEY and CDR2 SMNVEV (reference sequence). The V gene lost 4 bases and the J gene lost 0 bases, with 10 bases spanning the gap. The CDR3 runs to 15 residues. The CDR3 reads CASSSAISSYNEQFF. For the CDR3, the DNA is TGTGCCAGCAGTTCTGCTATAAGCTCCTACAATGAGCAGTTCTTC.

CDR3 in DNA: TGCAGCGTTGAAGAAAGGACAGGGGGAGGATATGAGCAGTACTTC. Protein sequence: CSVEERTGGGYEQYF. J is TRBJ2-7 and V is TRBV29-1; 10 nucleotides match TRBD1. V gave up 0 bases and J gave up 7 bases; unmatched junction bases: 9. This CDR3 comprises 15 residues. Germline V gene lookup returns CDR1 SQVTM and CDR2 ANQGSEA.

The rearrangement uses TRBV19 and TRBJ1-6, with unresolved D. The CDR3 is made up of 14 amino acids. From germline, CDR1 is LNHDA and CDR2 SQIVND (reference sequence). With 5 bases removed from V and 3 bases from J, the gap between germline ends came to 8 bases. CDR3 DNA sequence: TGTGCCAGTAGTCGGGAACACTATAATTCACCCCTCCACTTT. Amino acid sequence: CASSREHYNSPLHF. The whole variable domain, remainder taken from reference TRBV19 and TRBJ1-6, is DGGITQSPKYLFRKEGQNVTLSCEQNLNHDAMYWYRQDPGQGLRLIYYSQIVNDFQKGDIAEGYSVSREKKESFPLTVTSAQKNPTAFYLCASSREHYNSPLHFGNGTRLTVT.

This sequence joins TRBV2 and TRBJ1-5, with 8 nucleotides matching TRBD1. Germline V gives CDR1 SNHLY, CDR2 FYNNEI. The CDR3 runs 14 residues. The V segment lost 6 bases and the J segment 2 bases; nucleotides outside the gene matches: 3. The CDR3 DNA sequence: TGTGCCAGCAGATTGGACAGGGGCAATCAGCCCCAGCATTTT. This sequence encodes CASRLDRGNQPQHF.

J is TRBJ1-4 and V is TRBV4-2, with a possible D match to TRBD1 (5 bases). This CDR3 comprises 18 residues. Germline V gene lookup returns CDR1 LGHNA and CDR2 YNFKEQ. V lost 0 bases, J lost 7 bases, and 21 bases lay in between. CDR3 region: CASSQDPPGPGGIEKLFF. As DNA, the CDR3 is TGTGCCAGCAGCCAAGATCCCCCAGGGCCGGGAGGGATTGAAAAACTGTTTTTT.

Only one count was recorded for this clone. The chain couples TRBV2 to TRBJ1-1, with TRBD1 as a possible D gene (6 bases). Germline CDR1 is SNHLY and CDR2 is FYNNEI. This CDR3 has 14 residues. The ends were cut back, 10 bases at V and 0 bases at J, with 15 bases in the middle. The CDR3 DNA reads as TGTGCCACGCAGGGGAACAGCATGAACACTGAAGCTTTCTTT. It specifies CATQGNSMNTEAFF. The full variable domain, completed using reference TRBV2 and TRBJ1-1, is EPEVTQTPSHQVTQMGQEVILRCVPISNHLYFYWYRQILGQKVEFLVSFYNNEISEKSEIFDDQFSVERPDGSNFTLKIRSTKLEDSAMYFCATQGNSMNTEAFFGQGTRLTVV.

This chain joins TRBV28 and TRBJ2-1; perhaps TRBD1 as D (5 bases). This CDR3 spans 17 amino acids. V dropped 3 bases and J dropped 6 bases, with 21 bases sitting between them. Germline values: CDR1 MDHEN, CDR2 SYDVKM. The CDR3 DNA sequence: TGTGCCAGCAGTTTGCTTGGTGGGGCCGTCCGCCCCAATGAGCAGTTCTTC. Protein: CASSLLGGAVRPNEQFF.

V is TRBV19 and J is TRBJ2-1; tentatively, D is TRBD2 (5 bases). The germline V gene encodes CDR1 LNHDA and CDR2 SQIVND (reference sequence). V was trimmed by 4 bases and J by 4 bases, leaving 11 bases between them. This CDR3 is 14 amino acids long. The CDR3: CASSKTNPYNEQFF. The CDR3 nucleotides read TGTGCCAGTAGTAAGACTAACCCTTACAATGAGCAGTTCTTC.

The chain joins TRBV7-2 to TRBJ1-1; no clear D. The CDR3 runs to 14 residues. From germline, CDR1 is SGHTA and CDR2 FQGNSA. The V end was cut by 5 bases, the J end by 1 base, with 11 bases between. This chain's CDR3 is CASSLGHGNTEAFF. The CDR3 DNA reads TGTGCCAGCAGCCTTGGGCACGGGAACACTGAAGCTTTCTTT.

The chain carries TRBV5-1 and TRBJ2-3, with 8 positions matching TRBD2. Germline V gene lookup returns CDR1 SGHRS and CDR2 YFSETQ. The CDR3 loop spans 15 amino acids. V gave up 4 bases and J gave up 0 bases; unmatched junction bases: 4. CDR3 in amino acids: CASSTTSGSTDTQYF. The DNA of the CDR3 is TGCGCCAGCAGCACTACTAGCGGAAGCACAGATACGCAGTATTTT.

V is TRBV30 and J is TRBJ2-1; D gene unclear. CDR1 GTSNPN and CDR2 SVGIG come from the germline V gene (reference sequence). With 4 bases removed from V and 1 base from J, the gap between germline ends came to 8 bases. This CDR3 comprises 13 residues. This CDR3 reads CAWTGISYNEQFF. The CDR3 bases are TGTGCCTGGACAGGAATATCCTACAATGAGCAGTTCTTC.

The chain couples TRBV18 to TRBJ2-3; 10 bases map to TRBD2. This CDR3 contains 19 residues. From germline, CDR1 is KGHSH and CDR2 LQKENI. The ends lost 8 bases at V and 2 bases at J; junction bases unmatched: 19. CDR3 residues: CASQPALGLAAEITDTQYF. DNA of the CDR3: TGTGCCAGCCAACCGGCTTTAGGACTAGCGGCGGAAATCACAGATACGCAGTATTTT.

The rearrangement joins TRBV5-4 to TRBJ1-1; D not resolved. This CDR3 region has 14 residues. Trimming stripped 1 base from V and 5 bases from J, with 12 bases between. The germline CDR1 and CDR2 sequences are SGHNT and YYREEE (reference sequence). The CDR3 sequence: CASSLPGLYTEAFF. For the CDR3, the DNA is TGTGCCAGCAGCTTGCCCGGACTGTATACTGAAGCTTTCTTT.

The chain joins TRBV9 to TRBJ2-2; perhaps TRBD2 as D (5 bases). The CDR3 is 16 amino acids. Germline CDR1 and CDR2: SGDLS and YYNGEE. Between the trimmed V and J ends, which lost 2 bases and 0 bases, there was a span of 11 bases. The CDR3 reads CASSVSADSNTGELFF. The DNA for the CDR3 is TGTGCCAGCAGCGTTAGCGCTGATTCGAACACCGGGGAGCTGTTTTTT.

The rearrangement joins TRBV27 to TRBJ2-1, with 7 bases identical to TRBD2. Germline V CDR1 and CDR2: MNHEY, SMNVEV (reference sequence). The length of the CDR3 is 16 residues. The V gene end was trimmed by 0 bases and the J gene end by 4 bases; junction bases not matched to a gene: 6. Here the CDR3 reads CASSLSWLADYNEQFF. CDR3 nucleotide sequence: TGTGCCAGCAGTTTATCGTGGCTAGCGGATTACAATGAGCAGTTCTTC.

V and J are TRBV5-1 and TRBJ1-4, with D tentatively TRBD1 (5 bases). CDR3 size: 14 residues. V was pared by 4 bases and J by 8 bases, with 15 bases between. Germline-derived CDR1 and CDR2 are SGHRS and YFSETQ. CDR3 sequence reads: CASSKTEVREKLFF. CDR3 in DNA: TGCGCCAGCAGCAAGACAGAGGTTAGGGAAAAACTGTTTTTT.